These T cell receptor beta chains were read from a single sample in a study of T-cell memory formation after mild COVID-19. TCRdb re-analysed the 5' RACE reads in MiXCR, keeping a single row per CDR3 protein. Counted here are 250,000 or so distinct CDR3 sequences, more than 15% occurring once; the ten biggest clones make up roughly 23%. The source material was PBMCs or a T cell subset sorted from them (not recorded which). All receptors come from a man aged 18 to 30 who had mild COVID-19 (a few samples of this study predate the infection). Cell type and time point are not known. The CDR3 runs from the conserved cysteine through the conserved F or W. A D gene is named only where the DNA matches it firmly. Part of the rows lack a size; the others show once, few, many or a class for expanded clones.

D: -; J: TRBJ2-7; size: -; V: TRBV20-1; DNA: TGCAGTGCCCCGTCGGGCGGGGATACCTACGAGCAGTACTTC; CDR3: CSAPSGGDTYEQYF
D: TRBD2; J: TRBJ2-5; size: -; V: TRBV5-6; DNA: TGTGCCAGCAGCTCCGACGGACTAGCCGGCCAAGAGACCCAGTACTTC; CDR3: CASSSDGLAGQETQYF
D: TRBD2; J: TRBJ2-3; size: -; V: TRBV11-2; DNA: TGTGCCAGCAGCTTATATAAAGGGTCCCGGGGGGAGTTTTATACGCAGTATTTT; CDR3: CASSLYKGSRGEFYTQYF
D: TRBD1; J: TRBJ2-7; size: -; V: TRBV5-1; DNA: TGCGCCAGCAGCGGACTGACAGGGTACTACTACGAGCAGTACTTC; CDR3: CASSGLTGYYYEQYF
D: TRBD1; J: TRBJ1-4; size: -; V: TRBV5-4; DNA: TGTGCCAGCAGCTCCCGCCGGACAGGGAATGAAAAACTGTTTTTT; CDR3: CASSSRRTGNEKLFF
D: -; J: TRBJ2-3; size: -; V: TRBV29-1; DNA: TGCAGCGTTGAACCCCGACACACAGATACGCAGTATTTT; CDR3: CSVEPRHTDTQYF
D: TRBD1; J: TRBJ1-5; size: few; V: TRBV6-5; DNA: TGTGCCAGCAGCAACACAGGGGATGTTCGACAGCCCCAGCATTTT; CDR3: CASSNTGDVRQPQHF
D: TRBD2; J: TRBJ2-3; size: -; V: TRBV20-1; DNA: TGCAGTGCTTGGAATAGCGGGGGGGCTAAAGATACGCAGTATTTT; CDR3: CSAWNSGGAKDTQYF
D: -; J: TRBJ2-7; size: few; V: TRBV5-1; DNA: TGCGCCAGCAGCTTGGATGGGCGCGAGCAGTACTTC; CDR3: CASSLDGREQYF
D: TRBD1; J: TRBJ1-2; size: -; V: TRBV5-1; DNA: TGCGCCAGCAGCCCAACTTACAGACAGGGTATTGGCTACACCTTC; CDR3: CASSPTYRQGIGYTF
D: -; J: TRBJ1-2; size: -; V: TRBV7-6; DNA: TGTGCCAGCAGCTTATTAACGGCAGGGACCTATGGCTACACCTTC; CDR3: CASSLLTAGTYGYTF
D: TRBD1; J: TRBJ2-3; size: -; V: TRBV30; DNA: TGTGCCTGGAGTGTTAGGGGGACAGGAGTCACAGATACGCAGTATTTT; CDR3: CAWSVRGTGVTDTQYF
D: TRBD1; J: TRBJ2-1; size: -; V: TRBV7-3; DNA: TGTGCCAGCAGCTTCGGTGGGCAGGGGGCTGGCAATGAGCAGTTCTTC; CDR3: CASSFGGQGAGNEQFF
D: TRBD2; J: TRBJ2-1; size: -; V: TRBV5-1; DNA: TGCGCCAGCGCGACAAGACTAGCGGGGGGTGAGCAGTTCTTC; CDR3: CASATRLAGGEQFF
D: -; J: TRBJ2-3; size: -; V: TRBV9; DNA: TGTGCCAGCAGCGTAGGACGGATAGAAGATACGCAGTATTTT; CDR3: CASSVGRIEDTQYF
D: TRBD2; J: TRBJ2-2; size: -; V: TRBV5-6; DNA: TGTGCCAGCAGCCGGACTACTAGCGGAGCGAACACCGGGGAGCTGTTTTTT; CDR3: CASSRTTSGANTGELFF
D: -; J: TRBJ1-1; size: few; V: TRBV7-2; DNA: TGTGCCAGCAGCGCCCGTCGCCTCGTTGAAGCTTTCTTT; CDR3: CASSARRLVEAFF
D: TRBD1; J: TRBJ1-6; size: -; V: TRBV7-9; DNA: TGTGCCAGCAGCTTAGGAGGGGGACAGTATAATTCACCCCTCCACTTT; CDR3: CASSLGGGQYNSPLHF
D: -; J: TRBJ1-5; size: few; V: TRBV3-1; DNA: TGTGCCAGCAGCCAACGAGGGGACCAGCCCCAGCATTTT; CDR3: CASSQRGDQPQHF
D: -; J: TRBJ2-5; size: few; V: TRBV12-3/TRBV12-4; DNA: TGTGCCAGCAGTTTCGACGATGGAGGGAGAGAGACCCAGTACTTC; CDR3: CASSFDDGGRETQYF
D: -; J: TRBJ1-1; size: few; V: TRBV6-5; DNA: TGTGCCAGCAGTTCCAGGACAGCGGGTGTCTCGAAGCGGGCCGCTTTCTTT; CDR3: CASSSRTAGVSKRAAFF
D: TRBD2; J: TRBJ2-1; size: -; V: TRBV2; DNA: TGTGCCGGAGGACTAGCGGGATACAATGAGCAGTTCTTC; CDR3: CAGGLAGYNEQFF
D: -; J: TRBJ2-5; size: -; V: TRBV7-2; DNA: TGTGCCAGCAGCCCCCCCGGACGGGGAGACGGGACCCAGTACTTC; CDR3: CASSPPGRGDGTQYF
D: TRBD1; J: TRBJ2-7; size: -; V: TRBV6-5; DNA: TGTGCCAGCACCACGGCGGGACAGGGAAAAGGAAAGCAGTACTTC; CDR3: CASTTAGQGKGKQYF
D: -; J: TRBJ2-3; size: many; V: TRBV7-2; DNA: TGTGCCAGCAGCTTAGGTGTAGAGGCTCGGGGTACGCAGTATTTT; CDR3: CASSLGVEARGTQYF
D: TRBD2; J: TRBJ2-7; size: few; V: TRBV6-6; DNA: TGTGCCAGCAGTCATCTGGGAGGGGCCGGCGAGCAGTACTTC; CDR3: CASSHLGGAGEQYF
D: TRBD2; J: TRBJ2-3; size: -; V: TRBV7-8; DNA: TGTGCCAGCGCACTAGCGGGGGGCACAGATACGCAGTATTTT; CDR3: CASALAGGTDTQYF
D: TRBD1; J: TRBJ2-5; size: -; V: TRBV5-1; DNA: TGCGCCAGCAGCTTGGCGGGCAGGGGGAAGCAAGAGACCCAGTACTTC; CDR3: CASSLAGRGKQETQYF
D: -; J: TRBJ2-2; size: few; V: TRBV2; DNA: TGTGCCAGCAGTGAACCGGACATTAACACCGGGGAGCTGTTTTTT; CDR3: CASSEPDINTGELFF
D: -; J: TRBJ1-2; size: few; V: TRBV18; DNA: TGTGCCAGCTCACCAGTTGAAGCAGGGTCGAACTATGGCTACACCTTC; CDR3: CASSPVEAGSNYGYTF
D: -; J: TRBJ1-2; size: few; V: TRBV24-1; DNA: TGTGCCACCAGTGATGGAGGGGTGAATGGGGGCTACACCTTC; CDR3: CATSDGGVNGGYTF
D: -; J: TRBJ2-7; size: -; V: TRBV7-2; DNA: TGTGCCAGCAGCCCGGTAGGGGGCGAGCAGTACTTC; CDR3: CASSPVGGEQYF
D: -; J: TRBJ2-7; size: -; V: TRBV6-2/TRBV6-3; DNA: TGTGCCAGCAGTTACAGTCAGGGCCCCTACGAGCAGTACTTC; CDR3: CASSYSQGPYEQYF
D: -; J: TRBJ1-1; size: -; V: TRBV5-1; DNA: TGCGCCAGCAACACCAGGGGAGGGCAGAACACTGAAGCTTTCTTT; CDR3: CASNTRGGQNTEAFF
D: TRBD1; J: TRBJ1-1; size: -; V: TRBV6-1; DNA: TGTGCCAGCAGTGGCGACAGGGACACTGAAGCTTTCTTT; CDR3: CASSGDRDTEAFF
D: -; J: TRBJ2-3; size: few; V: TRBV7-2; DNA: TGTGCCAGCAGCTTCAAAGATACGCAGTATTTT; CDR3: CASSFKDTQYF
D: -; J: TRBJ2-7; size: -; V: TRBV12-3/TRBV12-4; DNA: TGTGCCAGCGCCCGGGAGCAACTTAGAACTGGGGAGCAGTACTTC; CDR3: CASAREQLRTGEQYF
D: -; J: TRBJ2-7; size: -; V: TRBV5-5; DNA: TGTGCCAGCAGCTTTACGAGGGGCCGGTACGAGCAGTACTTC; CDR3: CASSFTRGRYEQYF
D: TRBD2; J: TRBJ2-1; size: few; V: TRBV20-1; DNA: TGCAGTGCCTCACAAAGCGGGGGGGCCGTTGAGCAGTTCTTC; CDR3: CSASQSGGAVEQFF
D: -; J: TRBJ2-2; size: -; V: TRBV6-2/TRBV6-3; DNA: TGTGCCAGCAGTCTCTACGGGGCATTACACGGGGAGCTGTTTTTT; CDR3: CASSLYGALHGELFF
D: -; J: TRBJ2-1; size: -; V: TRBV20-1; DNA: TGCAGTGAGGCCTACGACAAGGGGCAGTTCTTC; CDR3: CSEAYDKGQFF
D: -; J: TRBJ2-4; size: -; V: TRBV6-1; DNA: TGTGCCAGCAGTGATGGGGCCAAAAACATTCAGTACTTC; CDR3: CASSDGAKNIQYF
D: -; J: TRBJ2-3; size: many; V: TRBV11-2; DNA: TGTGCCAGCAGCGTCCGAAGGGTCACAGATACGCAGTATTTT; CDR3: CASSVRRVTDTQYF
D: -; J: TRBJ1-1; size: -; V: TRBV12-3/TRBV12-4; DNA: TGTGCCAGCACCAGGACAGAGAACACTGAAGCTTTCTTT; CDR3: CASTRTENTEAFF
D: -; J: TRBJ2-3; size: few; V: TRBV20-1; DNA: TGCAGTCAAGACCGCAGGGACACAGATACGCAGTATTTT; CDR3: CSQDRRDTDTQYF
D: -; J: TRBJ2-6; size: few; V: TRBV7-9; DNA: TGTGCCCTAGACAACTCTGGGGCCAACGTCCTGACTTTC; CDR3: CALDNSGANVLTF
D: -; J: TRBJ2-1; size: -; V: TRBV4-3; DNA: TGCGCCAGCAGCCAAGTAATAGTCGGTTTATCTCACAATGAGCAGTTCTTC; CDR3: CASSQVIVGLSHNEQFF
D: TRBD2; J: TRBJ2-1; size: -; V: TRBV24-1; DNA: TGTGCCACCAGTGACCAAACTAGCGGGGGGCGCAATGAGCAGTTCTTC; CDR3: CATSDQTSGGRNEQFF
D: -; J: TRBJ1-1; size: few; V: TRBV12-3/TRBV12-4; DNA: TGTGCCAGCAGTTTCACCGTACAATCGGCCTATGAAGCTTTCTTT; CDR3: CASSFTVQSAYEAFF
D: TRBD2; J: TRBJ2-3; size: -; V: TRBV7-8; DNA: TGTGCCAGCAGCTCGAGGGTAGCGGGGACGCACTTTAGCACAGATACGCAGTATTTT; CDR3: CASSSRVAGTHFSTDTQYF
D: TRBD1; J: TRBJ2-7; size: few; V: TRBV5-1; DNA: TGCGCCAGCAGCCCGGTGATACAGGGGTACGAGCAGTACTTC; CDR3: CASSPVIQGYEQYF
D: TRBD1; J: TRBJ2-1; size: few; V: TRBV9; DNA: TGTGCCAGCAGCGTAGATGGGACAGACTACAATGAGCAGTTCTTC; CDR3: CASSVDGTDYNEQFF